This T cell receptor beta chain was observed in a study of shared clonotypes between healthy human individuals. Points from the study as a whole: Represented genetic and exposure-history diversity was restricted by having few donors.

This clone was counted a few times. Its matching antigen is unknown. The data were produced by immunoSEQ multiplex PCR, yet TCRdb's version contains in-frame clones alone and is incomplete. This sample yields over a million clones, of which about 84% are seen a single time; more than 0.55% belongs to the top ten. The CDR3 has 14 amino acids. Trimming stripped 6 bases from V and 2 bases from J, with 12 bases between. In germline, CDR1 is LNHDA, CDR2 SQIVND (reference sequence). V usage is TRBV19 and J usage is TRBJ2-3; possible D gene TRBD2, 5 bases. This clonotype was sampled from a young man in good health. Some clones in this sample may be carry-over from other donors' samples. Material: memory CD4+ T cells from PBMCs. The subset is: CD45RA-negative fraction. The CDR3 region is CASRDAGFTDTQYF. CDR3 bases: TGTGCCAGTAGGGATGCGGGCTTCACAGATACGCAGTATTTT.